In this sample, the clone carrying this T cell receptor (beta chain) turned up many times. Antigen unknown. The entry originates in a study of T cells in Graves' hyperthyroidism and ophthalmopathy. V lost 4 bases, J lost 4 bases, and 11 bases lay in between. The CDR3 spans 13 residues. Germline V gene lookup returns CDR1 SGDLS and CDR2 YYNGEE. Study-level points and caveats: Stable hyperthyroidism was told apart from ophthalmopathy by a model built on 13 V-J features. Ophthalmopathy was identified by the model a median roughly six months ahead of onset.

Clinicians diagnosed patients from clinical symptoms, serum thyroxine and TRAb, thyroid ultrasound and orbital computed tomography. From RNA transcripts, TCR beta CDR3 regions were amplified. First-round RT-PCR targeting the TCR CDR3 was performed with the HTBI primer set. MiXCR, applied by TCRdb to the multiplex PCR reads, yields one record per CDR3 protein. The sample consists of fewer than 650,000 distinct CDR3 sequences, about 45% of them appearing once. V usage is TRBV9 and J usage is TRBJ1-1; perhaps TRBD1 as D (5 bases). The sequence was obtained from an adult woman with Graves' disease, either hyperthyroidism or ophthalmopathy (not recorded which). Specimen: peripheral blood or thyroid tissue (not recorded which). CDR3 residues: CASSQGGGTEAFF. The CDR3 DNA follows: TGTGCCAGCAGCCAAGGTGGGGGCACTGAAGCTTTCTTT.